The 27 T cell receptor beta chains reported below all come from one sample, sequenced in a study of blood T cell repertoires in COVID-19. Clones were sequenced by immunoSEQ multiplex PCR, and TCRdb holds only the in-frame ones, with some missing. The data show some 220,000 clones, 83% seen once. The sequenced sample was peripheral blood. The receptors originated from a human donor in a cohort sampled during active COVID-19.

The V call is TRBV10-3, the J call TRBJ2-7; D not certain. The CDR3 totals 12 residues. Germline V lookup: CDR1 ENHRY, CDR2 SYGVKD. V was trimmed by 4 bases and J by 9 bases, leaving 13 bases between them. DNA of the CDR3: TGTGCCATCAGTGGTACAAGTGATGGGCAGTACTTC. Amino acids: CAISGTSDGQYF.

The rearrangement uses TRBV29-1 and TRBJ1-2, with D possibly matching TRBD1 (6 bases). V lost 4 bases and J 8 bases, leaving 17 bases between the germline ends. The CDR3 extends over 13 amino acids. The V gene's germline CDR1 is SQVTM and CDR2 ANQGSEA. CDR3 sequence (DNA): TGCAGCGTTGTAGGGGGGGAGGTGGGAGGCTACACCTTC. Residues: CSVVGGEVGGYTF. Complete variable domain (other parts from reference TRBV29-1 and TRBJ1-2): SAVISQKPSRDICQRGTSLTIQCQVDSQVTMMFWYRQQPGQSLTLIATANQGSEATYESGFVIDKFPISRPNLTFSTLTVSNMSPEDSSIYLCSVVGGEVGGYTFGSGTRLTVV.

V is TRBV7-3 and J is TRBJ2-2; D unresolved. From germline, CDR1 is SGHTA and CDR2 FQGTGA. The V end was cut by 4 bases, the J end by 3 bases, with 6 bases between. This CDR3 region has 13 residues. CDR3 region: CASSSSYTGELFF. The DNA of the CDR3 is TGTGCCAGCAGCTCGTCGTACACCGGGGAGCTGTTTTTT. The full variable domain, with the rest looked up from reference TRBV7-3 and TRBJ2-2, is GAGVSQTPSNKVTEKGKYVELRCDPISGHTALYWYRQSLGQGPEFLIYFQGTGAADDSGLPNDRFFAVRPEGSVSTLKIQRTERGDSAVYLCASSSSYTGELFFGEGSRLTVL.

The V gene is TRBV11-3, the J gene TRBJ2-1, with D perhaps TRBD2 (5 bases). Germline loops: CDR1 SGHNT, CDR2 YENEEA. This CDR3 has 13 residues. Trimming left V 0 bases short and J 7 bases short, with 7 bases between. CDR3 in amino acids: CASSLDGENEQFF. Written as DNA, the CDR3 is TGTGCCAGCAGCTTAGATGGGGAGAATGAGCAGTTCTTC.

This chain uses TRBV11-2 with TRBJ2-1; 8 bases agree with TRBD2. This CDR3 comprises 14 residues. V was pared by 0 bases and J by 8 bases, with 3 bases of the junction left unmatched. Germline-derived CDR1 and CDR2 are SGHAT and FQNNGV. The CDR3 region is CASSLDWRGDEQFF. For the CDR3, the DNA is TGTGCCAGCAGCTTAGATTGGCGGGGGGATGAGCAGTTCTTC.

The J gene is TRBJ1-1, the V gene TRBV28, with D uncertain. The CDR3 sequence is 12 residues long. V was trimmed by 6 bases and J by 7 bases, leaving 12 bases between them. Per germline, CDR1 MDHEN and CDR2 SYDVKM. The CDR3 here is CASSRTRDEAFF. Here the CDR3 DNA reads TGTGCCAGCAGCCGGACCCGGGATGAAGCTTTCTTT.

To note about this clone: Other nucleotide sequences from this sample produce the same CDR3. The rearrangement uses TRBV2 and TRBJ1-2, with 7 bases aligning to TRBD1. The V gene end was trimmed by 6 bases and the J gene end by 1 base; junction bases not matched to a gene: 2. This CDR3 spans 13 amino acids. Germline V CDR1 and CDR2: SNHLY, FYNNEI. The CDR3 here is CASRGDSNYGYTF. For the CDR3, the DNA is TGTGCCAGCAGGGGGGACAGTAACTATGGCTACACCTTC.

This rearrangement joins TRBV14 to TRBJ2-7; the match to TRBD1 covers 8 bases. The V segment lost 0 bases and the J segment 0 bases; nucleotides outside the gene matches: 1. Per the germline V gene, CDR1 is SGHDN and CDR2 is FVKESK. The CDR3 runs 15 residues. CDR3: CASSQDGTGSYEQYF. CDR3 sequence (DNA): TGTGCCAGCAGCCAAGATGGGACAGGCTCCTACGAGCAGTACTTC.

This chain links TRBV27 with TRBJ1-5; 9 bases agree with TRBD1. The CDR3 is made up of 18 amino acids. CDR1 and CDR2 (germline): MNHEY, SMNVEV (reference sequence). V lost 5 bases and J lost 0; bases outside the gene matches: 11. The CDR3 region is CASSTRQGDLYSNQPQHF. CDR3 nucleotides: TGTGCCAGCAGTACGCGACAGGGGGACCTGTATAGCAATCAGCCCCAGCATTTT.

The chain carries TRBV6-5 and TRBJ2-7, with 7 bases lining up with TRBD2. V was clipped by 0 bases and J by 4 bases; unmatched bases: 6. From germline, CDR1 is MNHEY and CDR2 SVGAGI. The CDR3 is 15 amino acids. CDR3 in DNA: TGTGCCAGCAGTTACTCCGGCGGGAGAATGTACGAGCAGTACTTC. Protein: CASSYSGGRMYEQYF.

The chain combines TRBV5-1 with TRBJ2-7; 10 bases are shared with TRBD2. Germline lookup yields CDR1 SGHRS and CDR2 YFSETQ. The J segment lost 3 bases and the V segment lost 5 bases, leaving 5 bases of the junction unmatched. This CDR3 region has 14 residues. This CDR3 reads CASRSLAGDYEQYF. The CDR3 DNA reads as TGCGCCAGCAGGAGCCTAGCGGGAGACTACGAGCAGTACTTC.

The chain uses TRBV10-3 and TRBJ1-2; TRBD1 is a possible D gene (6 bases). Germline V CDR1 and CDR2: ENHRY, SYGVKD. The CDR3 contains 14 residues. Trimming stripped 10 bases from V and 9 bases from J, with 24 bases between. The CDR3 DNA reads TGTGCCACCAGGACCGGGGTGGGGGCTCACAGCTACACCTTC. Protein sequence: CATRTGVGAHSYTF.

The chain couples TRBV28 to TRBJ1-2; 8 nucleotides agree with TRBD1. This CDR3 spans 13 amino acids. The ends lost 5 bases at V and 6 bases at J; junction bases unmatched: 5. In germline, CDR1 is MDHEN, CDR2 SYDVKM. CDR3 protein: CASSGDRIHGYTF. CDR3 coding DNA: TGTGCCAGCAGTGGGGACAGGATCCATGGCTACACCTTC.

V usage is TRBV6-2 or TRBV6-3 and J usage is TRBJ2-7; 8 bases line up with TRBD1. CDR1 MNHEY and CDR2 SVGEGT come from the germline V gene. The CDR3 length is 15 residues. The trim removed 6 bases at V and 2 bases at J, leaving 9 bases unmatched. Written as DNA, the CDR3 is TGTGCCAGCAGCCCTGGACAGGGAGCCGCCTACGAGCAGTACTTC. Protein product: CASSPGQGAAYEQYF.

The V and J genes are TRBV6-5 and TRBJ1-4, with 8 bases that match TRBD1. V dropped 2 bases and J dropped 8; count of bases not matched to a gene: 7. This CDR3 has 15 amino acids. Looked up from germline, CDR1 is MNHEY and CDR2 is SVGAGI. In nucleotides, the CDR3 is TGTGCCAGCAGTTACCAAGGGACAGGTAGAGAAAAACTGTTTTTT. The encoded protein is CASSYQGTGREKLFF.

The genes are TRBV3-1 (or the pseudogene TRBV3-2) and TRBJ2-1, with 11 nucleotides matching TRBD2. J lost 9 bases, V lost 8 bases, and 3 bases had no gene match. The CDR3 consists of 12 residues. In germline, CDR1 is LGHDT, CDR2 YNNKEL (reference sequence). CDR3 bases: TGTGCCAGCGGGCTAGCGGGAGGTGAGCAGTTCTTC. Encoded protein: CASGLAGGEQFF.

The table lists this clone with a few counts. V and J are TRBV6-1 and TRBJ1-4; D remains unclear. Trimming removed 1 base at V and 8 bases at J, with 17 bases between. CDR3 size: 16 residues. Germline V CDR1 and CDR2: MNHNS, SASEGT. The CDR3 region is CASSEGIDTGREKLFF. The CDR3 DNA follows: TGTGCCAGCAGTGAAGGAATAGACACCGGAAGGGAAAAACTGTTTTTT.

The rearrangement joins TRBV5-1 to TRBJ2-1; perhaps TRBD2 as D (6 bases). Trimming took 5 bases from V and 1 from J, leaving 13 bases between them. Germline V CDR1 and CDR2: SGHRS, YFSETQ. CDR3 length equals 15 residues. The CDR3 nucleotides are TGCGCCAGCAGTTCTAGCGTCCTATCCTACAATGAGCAGTTCTTC. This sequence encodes CASSSSVLSYNEQFF.

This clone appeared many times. The CDR3 nucleotides are TGTGCCAGCAGTATTAGGGAGAGCAATCAGCCCCAGCATTTT. This encodes CASSIRESNQPQHF. The chain combines TRBV2 with TRBJ1-5; D unresolved. The V gene lost 5 bases and the J gene lost 1 base, with 9 bases spanning the gap. Germline loops: CDR1 SNHLY, CDR2 FYNNEI. CDR3 length equals 14 residues.

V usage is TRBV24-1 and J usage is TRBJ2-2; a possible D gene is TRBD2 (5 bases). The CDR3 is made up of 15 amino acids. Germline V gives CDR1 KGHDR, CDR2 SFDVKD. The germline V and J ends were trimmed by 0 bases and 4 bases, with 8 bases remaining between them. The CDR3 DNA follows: TGTGCCACCAGTGATTTGCAAGGGAGCACCGGGGAGCTGTTTTTT. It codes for CATSDLQGSTGELFF.

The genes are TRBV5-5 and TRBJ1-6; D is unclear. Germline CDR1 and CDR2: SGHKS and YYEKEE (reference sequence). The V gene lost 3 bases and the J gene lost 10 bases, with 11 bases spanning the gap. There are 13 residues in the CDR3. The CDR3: CASSSRLDSPLHF. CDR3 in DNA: TGTGCCAGCAGCTCCCGACTCGACTCACCCCTCCACTTT.

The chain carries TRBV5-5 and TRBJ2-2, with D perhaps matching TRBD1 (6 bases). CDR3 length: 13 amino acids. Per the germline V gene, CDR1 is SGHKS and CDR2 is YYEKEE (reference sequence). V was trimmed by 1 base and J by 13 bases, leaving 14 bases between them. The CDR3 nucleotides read TGTGCCAGCAGCTTGACGGGGCTACAGGGGCTGTTTTTT. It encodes CASSLTGLQGLFF.

The CDR3 loop is CATSRATGLQETQYF. CDR3 nucleotides: TGTGCCACCAGCAGAGCCACGGGATTACAAGAGACCCAGTACTTC. The rearrangement links TRBV15 to TRBJ2-5, with a tentative D call TRBD2 (5 bases). From germline, CDR1 is LNHNV and CDR2 YYDKDF (reference sequence). The CDR3 covers 15 residues. Deletions cut 1 base from V and 2 bases from J, with 11 bases between.

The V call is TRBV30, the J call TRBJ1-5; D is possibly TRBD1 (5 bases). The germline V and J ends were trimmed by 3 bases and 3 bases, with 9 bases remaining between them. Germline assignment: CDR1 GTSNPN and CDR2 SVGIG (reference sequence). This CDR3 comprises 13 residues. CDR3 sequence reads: CAWSDSPNQPQHF. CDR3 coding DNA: TGTGCCTGGAGCGACAGCCCCAATCAGCCCCAGCATTTT.

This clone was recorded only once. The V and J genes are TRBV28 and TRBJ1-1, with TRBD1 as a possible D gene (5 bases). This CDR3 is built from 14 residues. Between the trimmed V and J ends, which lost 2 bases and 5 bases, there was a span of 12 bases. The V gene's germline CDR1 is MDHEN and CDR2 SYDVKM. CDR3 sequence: CASSLIVGATEAFF. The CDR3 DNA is TGTGCCAGCAGTTTAATAGTAGGGGCGACTGAAGCTTTCTTT.

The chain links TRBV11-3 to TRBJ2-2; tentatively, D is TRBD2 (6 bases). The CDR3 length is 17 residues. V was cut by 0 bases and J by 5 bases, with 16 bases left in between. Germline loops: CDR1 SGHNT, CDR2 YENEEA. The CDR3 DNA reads TGTGCCAGCAGCTTAGAGAGTTGGGGGGTCCGAACCGGGGAGCTGTTTTTT. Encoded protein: CASSLESWGVRTGELFF.

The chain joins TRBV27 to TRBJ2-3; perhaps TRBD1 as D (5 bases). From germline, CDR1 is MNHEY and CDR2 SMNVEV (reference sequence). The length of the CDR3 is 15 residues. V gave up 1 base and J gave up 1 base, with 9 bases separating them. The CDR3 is CASSLYLQGTDTQYF. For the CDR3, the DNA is TGTGCCAGCAGTTTATATCTACAGGGCACAGATACGCAGTATTTT.